This T cell receptor (beta chain) was identified in a study of blood T cell repertoires in COVID-19. Using immunoSEQ multiplex PCR, the repertoire was profiled, and TCRdb retains in-frame clones only, with some absent. The repertoire includes about 180,000 clones, over 75% of them detected once, and roughly 8.9% sits in the top ten. The source material was PBMCs or T cells enriched from blood (not recorded which). This TCR came from a woman aged 18-29 years who had recovered from COVID-19.

CDR3 nucleotides: TGCGCCAGCAGCCCAATCCTACAGGGGAAACACACAGATACGCAGTATTTT. Its translation: CASSPILQGKHTDTQYF. This chain connects TRBV4-1 to TRBJ2-3; 7 nucleotides agree with TRBD1. CDR3 size: 17 residues. Germline V CDR1 and CDR2: MGHRA, YSYEKL. J was trimmed by 2 bases and V by 4 bases; bases with no gene match: 12.